This TCR beta chain stems from a study of Tregs in tolerant kidney transplant recipients. The study, taken as a whole, reports: Expanding Tregs on activated donor B cells appeared to best identify donor-specific TCRbeta clones.

Germline V lookup: CDR1 LNHDA, CDR2 SQIVND (reference sequence). The CDR3 length is 17 residues. V shed 3 bases and J shed 2 bases, with 19 bases lying between them. The protocol was immunoSEQ multiplex PCR, while the TCRdb copy is restricted to in-frame clones and leaves out a portion. In the table there are about 66,000 clones, approximately 92% of which are singletons. With regard to this clone: What it binds is not known.

The receptor comes from a human donor who received a combined kidney and bone marrow transplant. This material consisted of CD8+ T cells from blood, taken before the transplant. The chain joins TRBV19 to TRBJ1-1, with unresolved D. The chain's CDR3 is CASSMGHKAGINTEAFF. CDR3 DNA: TGTGCCAGTAGTATGGGCCATAAAGCCGGGATAAACACTGAAGCTTTCTTT.